A single sample gave rise to the 8 T cell receptor beta chains below, sequenced in a study of blood T cells in healthy people across ages. The second PCR ran about 6 to 12 cycles with a sample-barcoded 5' primer and J-beta primers. TCRdb itself ran the 5' RACE reads through MiXCR, one entry per CDR3 protein. This repertoire shows around 2 million distinct CDR3 sequences, 30% to 40% found once; its top ten account for under 30%. The sample was blood. The receptor source for this set is a human donor in good health.

Notes on this clonotype: The junction departs from the called germline gene at one end, perhaps through a read error. V usage is TRBV28 and J usage is TRBJ2-1, with D tentatively TRBD2 (6 bases). CDR1 and CDR2 from the germline V gene are MDHEN and SYDVKM. This CDR3 spans 16 amino acids. CDR3 nucleotide sequence: TGTGCCAGCATCTCGTCCGGGGGTAGCTCCTACGATGAGCAGTTCTTC. Translation: CASISSGGSSYDEQFF.

In its sample, this clonotype was seen a few times. The chain employs TRBV29-1 and TRBJ2-3, with a weak D call TRBD2 (6 bases). The germline V and J ends were trimmed by 3 bases and 7 bases, with 11 bases remaining between them. Germline assignment: CDR1 SQVTM and CDR2 ANQGSEA. The CDR3 runs 12 residues. CDR3 in DNA: TGCAGCGTTGATACTAGCCGTCATACGCAGTATTTT. It translates to CSVDTSRHTQYF.

This clonotype was found once. This chain connects TRBV24-1 to TRBJ1-4, with a possible D match to TRBD1 (6 bases). In germline, CDR1 is KGHDR, CDR2 SFDVKD. V lost 3 bases, J lost 3 bases, and 10 bases lay in between. The CDR3 consists of 15 residues. CDR3 sequence: CATSDAGEANEKLFF. The CDR3 coding sequence is TGTGCCACCAGTGATGCAGGGGAGGCTAATGAAAAACTGTTTTTT.

This clonotype was counted between two and nine times. This chain joins TRBV5-1 and TRBJ2-7; D is uncertain. The V gene's germline CDR1 is SGHRS and CDR2 YFSETQ. V was pared by 7 bases and J by 0 bases, with 11 bases between. The CDR3 is 13 amino acids. DNA for the CDR3: TGCGCCAGCTACACAGAGAGCTCCTACGAGCAGTACTTC. The encoded protein is CASYTESSYEQYF.

There are many counts of this clonotype. The chain links TRBV5-1 to TRBJ1-2, with 7 positions matching TRBD1. Germline lookup yields CDR1 SGHRS and CDR2 YFSETQ. The CDR3 has 15 residues. Trimming at V came to 3 bases and at J to 5 bases, leaving 10 bases not matched to a gene. The CDR3 nucleotides read TGCGCCAGCAGCTCATTGGAGGGACAGAATTATGGCTACACCTTC. Translated: CASSSLEGQNYGYTF.

The chain couples TRBV9 to TRBJ1-2, with 8 nucleotides matching TRBD1. CDR3 length: 12 amino acids. Germline V gives CDR1 SGDLS, CDR2 YYNGEE. V shed 4 bases and J 7 bases; nucleotides not matched to a gene: 3. CDR3 nucleotides: TGTGCCAGCAGCCAGGGGGCGGCTGGCTACACCTTC. Protein: CASSQGAAGYTF. Variable domain in full (rest from reference TRBV9 and TRBJ1-2): DSGVTQTPKHLITATGQRVTLRCSPRSGDLSVYWYQQSLDQGLQFLIQYYNGEERAKGNILERFSAQQFPDLHSELNLSSLELGDSALYFCASSQGAAGYTFGSGTRLTVV.

In DNA form, the CDR3 reads TGTGCCAGCAGGACAGGCTACTACAATGAGCAGTTCTTC. Amino acid sequence: CASRTGYYNEQFF. The J gene is TRBJ2-1, the V gene TRBV2, with D possibly being TRBD1 (6 bases). There are 13 residues in the CDR3. Per germline, CDR1 SNHLY and CDR2 FYNNEI. V lost 6 bases, J lost 3 bases, and 9 bases lay in between.

CDR3 sequence: CASRQDREEAFF. The CDR3 DNA reads TGTGCCAGCAGACAAGACAGAGAGGAAGCTTTCTTT. The V gene is TRBV7-9, the J gene TRBJ1-1; maybe TRBD1 (5 bases). The CDR3 is 12 amino acids. Germline V lookup: CDR1 SEHNR, CDR2 FQNEAQ (reference sequence). Trimming left V 6 bases short and J 8 bases short, with 13 bases between.